This T cell receptor (beta chain) was identified in a study of blood T cell repertoires in COVID-19. The CDR3 covers 11 residues. The germline V gene encodes CDR1 MNHEY and CDR2 SVGAGI. Trimming removed 6 bases at V and 5 bases at J, with 4 bases between. Participant age was about 18 to 95 years, and participants resided in about two dozen US areas. Clinical history reported by participants formed the basis on which cohorts were assigned. In the original analysis: The authors estimated nucleated cell counts from reference gene primer amplification. Libraries were prepared by immunoSEQ multiplex PCR; TCRdb keeps only in-frame clonotypes and omits some of them. The V and J calls and the clone size are those of that table, but D and trimming were determined from the DNA. Of fewer than 250,000 clones in the sample, roughly 87% are singletons; the top ten hold 2.6%.

This clonotype originated in a woman in her thirties with acute COVID-19. The sample comprised PBMCs or T cells enriched from blood (not recorded which). J is TRBJ1-4 and V is TRBV6-5; D gene ambiguous. CDR3: CASSQNEKLFF. CDR3 sequence (DNA): TGTGCCAGCAGCCAGAATGAAAAACTGTTTTTT.